This TCR beta chain is drawn from a study of T-cell reconstitution after alpha-beta-depleted transplantation in children. Unmatched junction bases numbered 7, after V lost 5 bases and J lost 2 bases. This CDR3 has 15 amino acids. The germline V gene encodes CDR1 SGHRS and CDR2 YFSETQ. A library of TCRbeta sequences, prepared with unique molecular identifiers, was generated. TCRdb reprocessed the PCR reads with MiXCR, giving one entry per CDR3 protein. The sample consists of roughly 400,000 distinct CDR3 sequences, roughly 43% of them appearing once. This clonotype has at least ten counts. Specimen: PBMCs, collected before TCRalphabeta/CD19-depleted stem cell transplant. The source is a girl aged 2-10 years with aplastic anemia, due to receive a stem cell transplant. The chain combines TRBV5-1 with TRBJ2-3, with TRBD2 identical over 8 bases. This CDR3 reads CASRNVAGLTDTQYF. DNA for the CDR3: TGCGCCAGCAGAAACGTAGCGGGGCTCACAGATACGCAGTATTTT.